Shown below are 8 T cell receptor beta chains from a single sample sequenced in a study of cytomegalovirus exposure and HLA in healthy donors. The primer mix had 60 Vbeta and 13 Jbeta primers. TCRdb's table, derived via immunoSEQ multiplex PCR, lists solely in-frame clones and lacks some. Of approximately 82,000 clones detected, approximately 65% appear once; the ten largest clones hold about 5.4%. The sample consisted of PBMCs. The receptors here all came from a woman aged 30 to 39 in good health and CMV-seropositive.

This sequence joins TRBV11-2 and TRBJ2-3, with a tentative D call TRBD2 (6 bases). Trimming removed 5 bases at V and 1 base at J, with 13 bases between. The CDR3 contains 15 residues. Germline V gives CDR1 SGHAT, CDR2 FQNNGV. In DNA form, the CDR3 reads TGTGCCAGCAGCGGCATGACTAGTGGCACAGATACGCAGTATTTT. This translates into CASSGMTSGTDTQYF.

As DNA, the CDR3 is TGTGCCAGTAGTATAGTCAGGGATAGCAATCAGCCCCAGCATTTT. Its translation is CASSIVRDSNQPQHF. The chain is built from TRBV19 and TRBJ1-5; D might be TRBD1 (5 bases). This CDR3 is built from 15 residues. V was clipped by 1 base and J by 0 bases, with 7 bases between them. Germline-derived CDR1 and CDR2 are LNHDA and SQIVND (reference sequence).

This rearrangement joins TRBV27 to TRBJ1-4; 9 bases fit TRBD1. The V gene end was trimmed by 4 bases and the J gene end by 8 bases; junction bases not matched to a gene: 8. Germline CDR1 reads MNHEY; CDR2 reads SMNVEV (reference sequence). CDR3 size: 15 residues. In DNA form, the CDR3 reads TGTGCCAGCAGTTCCCGGACAGGGGAGATCGAAAAACTGTTTTTT. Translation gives CASSSRTGEIEKLFF.

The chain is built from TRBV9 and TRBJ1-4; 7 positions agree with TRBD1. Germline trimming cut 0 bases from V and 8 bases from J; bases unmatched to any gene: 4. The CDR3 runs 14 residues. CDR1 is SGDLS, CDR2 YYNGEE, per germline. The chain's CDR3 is CASSVGPGGEKLFF. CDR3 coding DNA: TGTGCCAGCAGCGTAGGGCCAGGGGGAGAAAAACTGTTTTTT.

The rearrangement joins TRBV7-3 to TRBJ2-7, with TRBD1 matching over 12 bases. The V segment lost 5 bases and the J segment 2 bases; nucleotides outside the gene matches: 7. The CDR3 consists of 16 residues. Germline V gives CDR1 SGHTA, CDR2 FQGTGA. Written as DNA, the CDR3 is TGTGCCAGCAGCCTAATCCGGGACAGGGGGCCCTACGAGCAGTACTTC. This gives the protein CASSLIRDRGPYEQYF.

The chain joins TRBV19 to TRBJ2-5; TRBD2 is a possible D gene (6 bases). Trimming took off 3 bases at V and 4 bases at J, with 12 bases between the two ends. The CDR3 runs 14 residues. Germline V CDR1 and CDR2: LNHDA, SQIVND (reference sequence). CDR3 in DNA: TGTGCCAGTAGTATTGGAGGGGTTCGAGAGACCCAGTACTTC. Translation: CASSIGGVRETQYF.

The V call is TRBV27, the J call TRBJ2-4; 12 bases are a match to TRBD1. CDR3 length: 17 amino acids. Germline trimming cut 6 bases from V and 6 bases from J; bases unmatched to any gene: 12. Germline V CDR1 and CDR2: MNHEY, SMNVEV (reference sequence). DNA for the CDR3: TGTGCCAGCAGACCTCAACCGGGACAGGGGGCAATAAACATTCAGTACTTC. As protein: CASRPQPGQGAINIQYF.

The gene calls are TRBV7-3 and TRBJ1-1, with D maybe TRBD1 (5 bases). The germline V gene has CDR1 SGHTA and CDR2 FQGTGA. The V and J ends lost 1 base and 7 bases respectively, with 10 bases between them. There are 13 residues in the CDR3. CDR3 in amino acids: CASSLIGEGEAFF. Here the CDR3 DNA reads TGTGCCAGCAGCTTAATAGGGGAAGGTGAAGCTTTCTTT.